This T cell receptor beta chain came from a study of T cell responses to AZD1222 COVID-19 vaccine. Study overall: Second-dose groups at about 4 or about 12 weeks were pooled.

General observations from the study: Females made up more of the donors, who were largely white British, and clonal diversity may have come out too low. Spike-specific TCRs gained breadth and depth after people received two AZD1222 doses. Dominant at 160-218 and 743-854, vaccine-associated CD4 TCRs also spanned spike.

Here immunoSEQ multiplex PCR was the method, and the copy in TCRdb shows in-frame clones only, minus some. The repertoire has around 180,000 clones, 88% of them found once; the top ten carry approximately 8%. Points on this clone: Its antigen remains unknown.

The CDR3 spans 15 residues. Germline assignment: CDR1 MNHEY and CDR2 SMNVEV (reference sequence). After removal of 3 bases from V and 5 bases from J, the junction contained 9 bases not matched to a gene. This specimen was peripheral blood, taken on day 0 of AZD1222 vaccination. The TCR sequence derives from an adult in good health. This chain connects TRBV27 to TRBJ2-5; the match to TRBD1 covers 7 bases. The CDR3 nucleotides read TGTGCCAGCAGTTTCACGACAGGGATTATGGAGACCCAGTACTTC. Encoded protein: CASSFTTGIMETQYF.